Listed below are T cell receptor beta chains from one sample, sequenced in a study of blood T cell repertoires in COVID-19. Some clones are missing from TCRdb's copy, which holds only in-frame ones; the method was immunoSEQ multiplex PCR. This table has under 300,000 clones, roughly 88% appearing once. The sample was peripheral blood. The receptors were gathered from a man aged 40-55 years who had recovered from COVID-19. Both conserved end residues are part of each CDR3. The D gene is left open where the match is weak. Clone size appears in some rows only: once, few, many, or a class for an expanded clone.

V gene: TRBV11-2
clone size: -
D gene: -
J gene: TRBJ1-3
CDR3 DNA: TGTGCCAGCAGCTCAATAAAACCCCGGGCTGGAAACACCATATATTTT
CDR3 protein: CASSSIKPRAGNTIYF

V gene: TRBV27
clone size: once
D gene: TRBD1
J gene: TRBJ2-5
CDR3 DNA: TGTGCCAGCAGTTCCGGTACAGGGGCAGAGACCCAGTACTTC
CDR3 protein: CASSSGTGAETQYF

V gene: TRBV10-3
clone size: -
D gene: TRBD2
J gene: TRBJ2-2
CDR3 DNA: TGTGCCATCAGTGAAGGCGGGGGGCCCACCGGGGAGCTGTTTTTT
CDR3 protein: CAISEGGGPTGELFF

V gene: TRBV5-4
clone size: -
D gene: -
J gene: TRBJ1-2
CDR3 DNA: TGTGCCAGCAGCTTGGACAGGGCCGACTACACCTTC
CDR3 protein: CASSLDRADYTF

V gene: TRBV11-2
clone size: -
D gene: -
J gene: TRBJ2-7
CDR3 DNA: TGTGCCAGCAGCTTAGGGGGTTCGGAGCGGGAGCAGTACTTC
CDR3 protein: CASSLGGSEREQYF

V gene: TRBV11-3
clone size: -
D gene: TRBD2
J gene: TRBJ2-3
CDR3 DNA: TGTGCCAGCAGCTTTGGTAGCGGGAGGACAGATACGCAGTATTTT
CDR3 protein: CASSFGSGRTDTQYF

V gene: TRBV18
clone size: -
D gene: -
J gene: TRBJ1-2
CDR3 DNA: TGTGCCAGCTCACCATGGCAGGGCGGGGGAACCCCTAGTGACTACACCTTC
CDR3 protein: CASSPWQGGGTPSDYTF

V gene: TRBV29-1
clone size: -
D gene: TRBD2
J gene: TRBJ2-7
CDR3 DNA: TGCAGCGTTGTATGGACTAGCGGGAGATGGTACGAGCAGTACTTC
CDR3 protein: CSVVWTSGRWYEQYF

V gene: TRBV20-1
clone size: -
D gene: -
J gene: TRBJ1-2
CDR3 DNA: TGCAGTGCTAGCGTCGGGGATCGCTACACCTTC
CDR3 protein: CSASVGDRYTF

V gene: TRBV21-1
clone size: -
D gene: -
J gene: TRBJ1-5
CDR3 DNA: TGTGCCAGCAGCAAAGGGAGCTTTCGGGGGTGTAATAGCAATCAGCCCCAGCATTTT
CDR3 protein: CASSKGSFRGCNSNQPQHF

V gene: TRBV11-3
clone size: -
D gene: -
J gene: TRBJ2-2
CDR3 DNA: TGTGCCAGCAGCTTCTCCAGGGCGAACACCGGGGAGCTGTTTTTT
CDR3 protein: CASSFSRANTGELFF

V gene: TRBV5-4
clone size: -
D gene: -
J gene: TRBJ2-2
CDR3 DNA: TGTGCCAGCAGCTTGCGTCTGGGGGAGCTGTTTTTT
CDR3 protein: CASSLRLGELFF

V gene: TRBV6-6
clone size: -
D gene: TRBD2
J gene: TRBJ2-3
CDR3 DNA: TGTGCCAGCCCGGCTAGCGGAACAGATACGCAGTATTTT
CDR3 protein: CASPASGTDTQYF

V gene: TRBV6-5
clone size: -
D gene: TRBD1
J gene: TRBJ1-4
CDR3 DNA: TGTGCCAGCAGTTACAGAAGGGACAGAGATGAAAAACTGTTTTTT
CDR3 protein: CASSYRRDRDEKLFF

V gene: TRBV7-2
clone size: -
D gene: -
J gene: TRBJ2-7
CDR3 DNA: TGTGCCAGCAGCTTATTTGTGAGCTCCTACGAGCAGTACTTC
CDR3 protein: CASSLFVSSYEQYF

V gene: TRBV4-3
clone size: -
D gene: -
J gene: TRBJ1-4
CDR3 DNA: TGCGCCAGCAGCCAAGATACGCCTCGGAGGGTCGAAAAACTGTTTTTT
CDR3 protein: CASSQDTPRRVEKLFF

V gene: TRBV6-2/TRBV6-3
clone size: few
D gene: TRBD1
J gene: TRBJ2-2
CDR3 DNA: TGTGCCAGCAGTTACTATCCCGGGACAGGGGGCGGGGAGCTGTTTTTT
CDR3 protein: CASSYYPGTGGGELFF

V gene: TRBV6-6
clone size: -
D gene: TRBD2
J gene: TRBJ2-2
CDR3 DNA: TGTGCCAGCAAGCGGGGGAACACCGGGGAGCTGTTTTTT
CDR3 protein: CASKRGNTGELFF

V gene: TRBV19
clone size: -
D gene: TRBD1
J gene: TRBJ1-2
CDR3 DNA: TGTGCCAGTAGTCTCAGTCCCGGGACAGGGATTGACGTCGGCTACACCTTC
CDR3 protein: CASSLSPGTGIDVGYTF

V gene: TRBV19
clone size: once
D gene: -
J gene: TRBJ1-1
CDR3 DNA: TGTGCCAGTAGTCTGACACTGAACACTGAAGCTTTCTTT
CDR3 protein: CASSLTLNTEAFF

V gene: TRBV2
clone size: once
D gene: -
J gene: TRBJ2-3
CDR3 DNA: TGTGCCAGCAGTGACCAGGGGGGAGATACGCAGTATTTT
CDR3 protein: CASSDQGGDTQYF

V gene: TRBV30
clone size: -
D gene: -
J gene: TRBJ1-5
CDR3 DNA: TGTGCCTGGAGTTATAGTAGCAATCAGCCCCAGCATTTT
CDR3 protein: CAWSYSSNQPQHF

V gene: TRBV3-1/TRBV3-2
clone size: -
D gene: TRBD1
J gene: TRBJ1-6
CDR3 DNA: TGTGCCAGCAGCCAAGTTCCCCGGGACAGATATTTT
CDR3 protein: CASSQVPRDRYF

V gene: TRBV6-5
clone size: -
D gene: TRBD1
J gene: TRBJ1-1
CDR3 DNA: TGTGCCAGCAGCCGCCAGGGGGACCCGAACACTGAAGCTTTCTTT
CDR3 protein: CASSRQGDPNTEAFF

V gene: TRBV10-3
clone size: -
D gene: -
J gene: TRBJ1-1
CDR3 DNA: TGTGCCATCAGAGGAGGGGTGAACACTGAAGCTTTCTTT
CDR3 protein: CAIRGGVNTEAFF

V gene: TRBV7-9
clone size: many
D gene: TRBD1
J gene: TRBJ2-7
CDR3 DNA: TGTGCCAGCAGCTTAGTTTTCGACAGGGGCTCCTACGAGCAGTACTTC
CDR3 protein: CASSLVFDRGSYEQYF

V gene: TRBV5-4
clone size: -
D gene: TRBD2
J gene: TRBJ2-5
CDR3 DNA: TGTGCCAGCAGCGCATTAGCGGGAGGTGCTCAAGAGACCCAGTACTTC
CDR3 protein: CASSALAGGAQETQYF

V gene: TRBV10-2
clone size: -
D gene: TRBD2
J gene: TRBJ2-1
CDR3 DNA: TGCGCCAGCAGTGAGTCCCGCGGGGGGGCGTCCTACAATGAGCAGTTCTTC
CDR3 protein: CASSESRGGASYNEQFF

V gene: TRBV27
clone size: many
D gene: -
J gene: TRBJ1-2
CDR3 DNA: TGTGCCAGCAGTTTAATAGGGGGAGTGAGGGGTGGCTACACCTTC
CDR3 protein: CASSLIGGVRGGYTF

V gene: TRBV5-5
clone size: -
D gene: TRBD1
J gene: TRBJ2-7
CDR3 DNA: TGTGCCAGCAGCTTGGGACAGGGTTGGGCCTACGAGCAGTACTTC
CDR3 protein: CASSLGQGWAYEQYF

V gene: TRBV19
clone size: -
D gene: TRBD1
J gene: TRBJ1-5
CDR3 DNA: TGTGCCAGTAGCACCGCAGGGGGTTCCCAGCCCCAGCATTTT
CDR3 protein: CASSTAGGSQPQHF

V gene: TRBV18
clone size: -
D gene: TRBD1
J gene: TRBJ2-7
CDR3 DNA: TGTGCCAGCTCACCAAGCCGACAGGGTGCCTACGAGCAGTACTTC
CDR3 protein: CASSPSRQGAYEQYF

V gene: TRBV3-1/TRBV3-2
clone size: -
D gene: -
J gene: TRBJ1-2
CDR3 DNA: TGTGCCAGCAGCCATGAAACCCTAGGGACATCCCCTTATGGCTACACCTTC
CDR3 protein: CASSHETLGTSPYGYTF

V gene: TRBV6-4
clone size: -
D gene: TRBD2
J gene: TRBJ2-1
CDR3 DNA: TGTGCCAGCAGTTCTAGCGGGGGGGCATCAAATGAGCAGTTCTTC
CDR3 protein: CASSSSGGASNEQFF

V gene: TRBV12-3/TRBV12-4
clone size: -
D gene: -
J gene: TRBJ1-1
CDR3 DNA: TGTGCCAGCAGTCTCACTTACACTGAAGCTTTCTTT
CDR3 protein: CASSLTYTEAFF

V gene: TRBV5-1
clone size: -
D gene: -
J gene: TRBJ1-1
CDR3 DNA: TGCGCCAGCAGCTTTGGGGGCATGAACACTGAAGCTTTCTTT
CDR3 protein: CASSFGGMNTEAFF

V gene: TRBV20-1
clone size: -
D gene: TRBD1
J gene: TRBJ2-6
CDR3 DNA: TGCAGTGCTAGTTCGGGACAGGGGGGCAACGTCCTGACTTTC
CDR3 protein: CSASSGQGGNVLTF

V gene: TRBV27
clone size: -
D gene: -
J gene: TRBJ1-1
CDR3 DNA: TGTGCCAGCAGTTCCCCAAGTCGGAGGAACACTGAAGCTTTCTTT
CDR3 protein: CASSSPSRRNTEAFF

V gene: TRBV18
clone size: -
D gene: -
J gene: TRBJ2-5
CDR3 DNA: TGTGCCAGCTCACCTCCAGGGGAAACCCAGTACTTC
CDR3 protein: CASSPPGETQYF

V gene: TRBV27
clone size: -
D gene: TRBD1
J gene: TRBJ1-1
CDR3 DNA: TGTGCCAGCAGTTACACAGGGGCCCCGGGTCTCACTGAAGCTTTCTTT
CDR3 protein: CASSYTGAPGLTEAFF

V gene: TRBV2
clone size: many
D gene: TRBD1
J gene: TRBJ1-2
CDR3 DNA: TGTGCCAGCAGTACAGGGGAACGCTATGGCTACACCTTC
CDR3 protein: CASSTGERYGYTF

V gene: TRBV3-1/TRBV3-2
clone size: -
D gene: -
J gene: TRBJ2-1
CDR3 DNA: TGTGCCAGCACCCCTGGTCCCCACACGGGACATACATACAATGAGCAGTTCTTC
CDR3 protein: CASTPGPHTGHTYNEQFF

V gene: TRBV10-2
clone size: once
D gene: -
J gene: TRBJ2-1
CDR3 DNA: TGCGCCAGCATGGAACAACAGATAAAAGAGCAGTTCTTC
CDR3 protein: CASMEQQIKEQFF